This is a list of T cell receptor beta chains from one sample in a study of response to subunit inactivated influenza vaccine. Via MiXCR, TCRdb re-called the RT-PCR reads, giving one row per CDR3 protein. The repertoire includes approximately 500,000 distinct CDR3 sequences, approximately 13% of them detected once, and 10% to 15% sits in the top ten. The sample consisted of PBMCs from blood, taken 45 days after vaccination. These receptor sequences come from a man aged 45-60 years who received an inactivated influenza vaccine. CDR3s include the opening cysteine and the closing phenylalanine or tryptophan. The D gene is left open where the match is weak.

cdr3_aa v_call d_call
CTSSLSYAGGTGELFF TRBV27 NA
CASSQGGTSGTQETQYF TRBV3-1 TRBD2
CASSLTGEGEAFF TRBV12-3/TRBV12-4 TRBD1
CASTRDETQYF TRBV5-1 NA
CASSSGTSVYEQYF TRBV5-6 TRBD2
CASSVTGAYGYTF TRBV9 TRBD1
CASSPSRQTNQPQHF TRBV18 NA
CSVGTAEAFF TRBV29-1 NA
CASSSGLFRGQRLNEQFF TRBV5-1 TRBD1
CASSLRIGGYQETQYF TRBV7-9 NA
CSAKGLADYEQYF TRBV20-1 TRBD2
CASSLPGLEDKADTQYF TRBV5-6 TRBD2
CSAPGTPAGGKNIQYF TRBV20-1 NA
CSVADYNEQFF TRBV29-1 NA
CSVVGDKPYEQYF TRBV29-1 NA
CATSRENRGGTPYEQYF TRBV15 NA
CASSRGDSQNQPQHF TRBV5-1 TRBD1
CASSQATYRGGTTNEKLFF TRBV4-3 TRBD1
CSAPTSGGAKNEQFF TRBV20-1 TRBD2
CASSNRAYNSPLHF TRBV2 NA
CASSSLLQVGGLNTEAFF TRBV5-6 NA
CASSLYRQGDSPLHF TRBV12-3/TRBV12-4 TRBD1
CASSTIEGHLNYGYTF TRBV7-2 NA
CASSPPDRGATYEQYF TRBV7-9 TRBD1
CSVRGILSYEQYF TRBV29-1 NA
CASSATGARQETQYF TRBV5-1 TRBD1
CASSQDYGFSTDTQYF TRBV4-3 NA
CASASGVRYNEQFF TRBV7-9 TRBD2
CSAVRASGRQETQYF TRBV20-1 TRBD2
CASSQGQGRSGNTIYF TRBV4-2 NA
CASRGQGASTDTQYF TRBV10-1 TRBD1
CSAPLEVGEKLFF TRBV20-1 NA
CASSLIWDNEQFF TRBV7-2 NA
CSVPITDTQYF TRBV20-1 NA
CASSPRGAGNSPLHF TRBV9 NA
CAITGSSGASTDTQYF TRBV10-3 TRBD2
CAISGRLDTEAFF TRBV10-3 NA
CASSPGETRGYEQYF TRBV18 NA
CASSESGGYEQYF TRBV7-3 NA
CASSPTSGRSALYEQYF TRBV27 NA
CASSSDGQLYGYTF TRBV7-9 NA
CASSLWARGGLAGGRNEQFF TRBV12-3/TRBV12-4 TRBD2